Each of the 12 T cell receptor beta chains below was sequenced from the same sample in a study of fetal regulatory T cell absence and autoimmunity. Data came from immunoSEQ multiplex PCR; TCRdb stores just in-frame clones and leaves some out. The sample lists more than 90,000 clones; around 72% were seen once. Sequenced input: pancreas tissue. These receptors were obtained from a male donor with IPEX syndrome.

This sequence joins TRBV9 and TRBJ2-5; D tentatively fits TRBD1 or TRBD2 (5 bases each). CDR1 SGDLS and CDR2 YYNGEE come from the germline V gene. V was trimmed by 2 bases and J by 1 base, leaving 12 bases between them. CDR3 length: 15 amino acids. The CDR3 protein is CASSVRRGPQETQYF. In DNA form, the CDR3 reads TGTGCCAGCAGCGTGCGTCGGGGCCCCCAAGAGACCCAGTACTTC.

V usage is TRBV2 and J usage is TRBJ1-5; D is ambiguous. In germline, CDR1 is SNHLY, CDR2 FYNNEI. This CDR3 is 13 amino acids long. Trimming removed 2 bases at V and 3 bases at J, with 5 bases between. The CDR3 DNA reads as TGTGCCAGCAGTGAACACAACAATCAGCCCCAGCATTTT. Protein: CASSEHNNQPQHF.

This sequence joins TRBV14 and TRBJ1-4; 7 bases are a match to TRBD1. J was trimmed by 4 bases and V by 8 bases; bases with no gene match: 4. The CDR3 sequence is 13 residues long. Per the germline V gene, CDR1 is SGHDN and CDR2 is FVKESK. The CDR3: CASRQGGNEKLFF. The CDR3 DNA follows: TGTGCCAGCCGACAGGGTGGTAATGAAAAACTGTTTTTT.

This clone came up a few times. The rearrangement uses TRBV7-2 and TRBJ2-7; D unresolved. V was clipped by 5 bases and J by 3 bases, with 11 bases between them. The CDR3 totals 13 residues. CDR1 is SGHTA, CDR2 FQGNSA, per germline. The CDR3 sequence is CASSPGPDYEQYF. The CDR3 nucleotides are TGTGCCAGCAGCCCTGGCCCCGACTACGAGCAGTACTTC. Using reference TRBV7-2 and TRBJ2-7 for the parts outside the CDR3, the full variable domain is GAGVSQSPSNKVTEKGKDVELRCDPISGHTALYWYRQSLGQGLEFLIYFQGNSAPDKSGLPSDRFSAERTGGSVSTLTIQRTQQEDSAVYLCASSPGPDYEQYFGPGTRLTVT.

This clone was seen just once. The V gene is TRBV5-6, the J gene TRBJ1-2; D is uncertain. CDR1 SGHDT and CDR2 YYEEEE come from the germline V gene. The CDR3 contains 16 residues. V was cut by 4 bases and J by 0 bases, with 16 bases left in between. CDR3 in DNA: TGTGCCAGCAGCCGCCGGTGGGTTCTGACTAACTATGGCTACACCTTC. It codes for CASSRRWVLTNYGYTF.

This rearrangement joins TRBV5-1 to TRBJ2-5; D ambiguous. CDR3 length: 15 residues. V was pared by 3 bases and J by 5 bases, with 17 bases between. CDR1 is SGHRS, CDR2 YFSETQ, per germline. The CDR3 sequence is CASSWNFWGKETQYF. CDR3 bases: TGCGCCAGCAGCTGGAATTTCTGGGGAAAGGAGACCCAGTACTTC.

This chain links TRBV5-1 with TRBJ2-5; D gene ambiguous. Deletions cut 4 bases from V and 3 bases from J, with 10 bases between. This CDR3 contains 13 residues. CDR1 is SGHRS and CDR2 is YFSETQ in the germline V gene. The CDR3 protein is CASSLRIEETQYF. Here the CDR3 DNA reads TGCGCCAGCAGCCTTCGAATTGAAGAGACCCAGTACTTC.

This sequence joins TRBV4-1 and TRBJ2-7, with D tentatively TRBD1 or TRBD2 (5 bases each). CDR1 MGHRA and CDR2 YSYEKL come from the germline V gene. V was cut by 0 bases and J by 2 bases, with 17 bases left in between. The CDR3 totals 17 residues. CDR3 nucleotide sequence: TGCGCCAGCAGCCAAGAGGGCTTTCGGCCGGGGCCCTACGAGCAGTACTTC. Its protein product is CASSQEGFRPGPYEQYF.

The genes are TRBV15 and TRBJ1-3, with D uncertain. CDR3 length equals 15 residues. Germline V gene data show CDR1 as LNHNV and CDR2 as YYDKDF (reference sequence). The ends were cut back, 4 bases at V and 0 bases at J, with 10 bases in the middle. CDR3 bases: TGTGCCACCAGCACCCGACTCTTCTCTGGAAACACCATATATTTT. Translating it yields CATSTRLFSGNTIYF.

The chain couples TRBV4-1 to TRBJ1-2, with a possible D match to TRBD1 (5 bases). The V and J ends lost 3 bases and 0 bases respectively, with 8 bases between them. The CDR3 consists of 14 residues. Germline V lookup: CDR1 MGHRA, CDR2 YSYEKL. This CDR3 reads CASSQGRSNYGYTF. CDR3 bases: TGCGCCAGCAGCCAGGGACGGTCTAACTATGGCTACACCTTC.

The chain is built from TRBV7-2 and TRBJ2-7; TRBD2 agrees at 10 bases. This CDR3 is built from 19 residues. V shed 5 bases and J 0 bases; nucleotides not matched to a gene: 16. Germline V gives CDR1 SGHTA, CDR2 FQGNSA. The CDR3 region is CASSLTSGVIPRSSYEQYF. CDR3 nucleotides: TGTGCCAGCAGCCTTACTAGCGGGGTCATCCCTCGAAGCTCCTACGAGCAGTACTTC.

The gene calls are TRBV23-1 and TRBJ1-2, with D maybe TRBD1 (5 bases). TRBV23-1 belongs to the ORF category, with a function that is uncertain. The V and J ends lost 3 bases and 4 bases respectively, with 15 bases between them. The CDR3 is 15 residues long. The CDR3 sequence: CASSQTPTGFYGYTF. The CDR3 DNA follows: TGCGCCAGCAGTCAGACCCCAACAGGCTTCTATGGCTACACCTTC.